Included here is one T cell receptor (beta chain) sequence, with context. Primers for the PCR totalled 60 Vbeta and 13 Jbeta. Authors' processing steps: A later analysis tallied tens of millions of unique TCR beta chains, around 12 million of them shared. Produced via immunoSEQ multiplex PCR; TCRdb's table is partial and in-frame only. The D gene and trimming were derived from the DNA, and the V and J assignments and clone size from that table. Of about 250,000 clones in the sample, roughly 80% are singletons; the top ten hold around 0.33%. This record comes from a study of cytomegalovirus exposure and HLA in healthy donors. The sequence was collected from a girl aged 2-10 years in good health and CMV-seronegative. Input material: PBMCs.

The CDR3 spells CASSLDPGQAYEQYF. CDR3 DNA: TGCGCCAGCAGCTTGGACCCGGGACAGGCCTACGAGCAGTACTTC. The chain combines TRBV5-1 with TRBJ2-7, with 8 bases lining up with TRBD1. J was trimmed by 2 bases and V by 0 bases; bases with no gene match: 4. CDR3 length: 15 residues. Germline V CDR1 and CDR2: SGHRS, YFSETQ. The complete variable domain, with remaining parts taken from reference TRBV5-1 and TRBJ2-7, reads KAGVTQTPRYLIKTRGQQVTLSCSPISGHRSVSWYQQTPGQGLQFLFEYFSETQRNKGNFPGRFSGRQFSNSRSEMNVSTLELGDSALYLCASSLDPGQAYEQYFGPGTRLTVT.